This TCR beta chain came from a study of T cell responses to AZD1222 COVID-19 vaccine (TCRdb year 2021). Background for the entire study: A total of around 240 trial participants underwent TCR sequencing, of whom about 200 had received two doses of AZD1222 and 26 had received two doses of the MenACWY control vaccine. Trial participants were enrolled into age subgroups of 18-55, 56-69 and 70-plus years, which contained approximately 150, 28 and 58 TCR-sequenced participants, respectively. The research as a whole found: The 56-69-year group was small, and its depth increase did not reach significance, likely because of low power. Reportedly, almost half of the unique spike-specific TCRs recognized epitopes lying outside the regions that are mutated in the B.1.351 and B.1.1.7 variants. Conclusions about previously exposed vaccinees were limited because only six AZD1222 recipients were SARS-CoV-2 seropositive at baseline. After two AZD1222 doses, both the breadth and the depth of spike-specific TCRs were significantly higher than at day 0 and than in MenACWY recipients. The vaccine-associated CD4 TCRs covered the entire spike protein, and the dominant responses fell in regions 160-218 and 743-854. Participants were mostly white British and included more females than males, and it was suggested by the authors that clonal diversity may have been underestimated. No day 14 peak-response samples were available, so repertoires were characterized only after the peak T cell response.

The CDR3 regions of human TCRbeta chains were analyzed by immunosequencing. The study's processing was this. Repertoire TCRs were checked for matches against a reference library of SARS-CoV-2-specific TCRs that had been generated using the MIRA antigen-specificity platform. Breadth was defined as the fraction of unique TCRs that were SARS-CoV-2-associated. Depth was defined as the fraction of total T cells that were SARS-CoV-2-associated. Using the MIRA data, every spike-specific TCR was mapped to the spike region that the TCR reacted to and assigned to either a CD4 or a CD8 class. Log10-transformed breadth and depth values were compared by one-way ANOVA with Sidak's multiple comparisons tests. The immuneACCESS repertoire file appears here via TCRdb, limited to in-frame rearrangements. These files lack a portion of the clones; in checked studies, under half of the deficit traces to unresolved V genes, and the cause of the others is not known. Clone size and V and J calls were adopted from that table, with D and trimming inferred from the DNA. The table for this sample lists 83,000 or so clones; approximately 87% of them were counted only once. Clones ranked in the top ten supply around 4.5% of the sample.

The cysteine opens and the phenylalanine closes a CDR3 of 15 amino acids. The read is trimmed to its CDR3 DNA, 45 bases read in frame from base 1. Trimming costs V 2 bases and J 1 base, and their ends lie 6 bases apart. CDR1 and CDR2 are read off the germline V gene (reference sequence) as PRHDT and FYEKMQ. To note about this clone: Its specific antigen is unknown. The input lacks base qualities; no much larger clone sits a single base away.

The time point tag for this specimen amounts to: baseline before first vaccination. Sample treatment or condition, as interpreted from the label and publication: meningococcal conjugate vaccine given as trial control. Vaccinee samples came from UK trials COV001 and COV002, including a single-blind randomized controlled phase 2/3 trial of AZD1222 (ChAdOx1 nCoV-19) in healthy adults. Trial participant PBMC samples were collected at day 0 and day 28 after the second dose for TCRbeta chain sequencing. This receptor was identified in an adult in good health. The specimen was peripheral blood, collected on day 0 of MenACWY control vaccination. The chain is encoded by TRBV13 joined to TRBJ1-6; a tentative D match to TRBD1 spans 5 bases. The sequenced DNA is TGTGCCAGCAGCTTATGGGGGTCCTATAATTCACCCCTCCACTTT. Its protein product is CASSLWGSYNSPLHF.